What follows is one T cell receptor (beta chain) and its context. With 1 base removed from V and 0 bases from J, the gap between germline ends came to 12 bases. Germline V gene sequence: CDR1 SGHAT, CDR2 FQNNGV. The CDR3 spans 16 residues. This specimen belongs to a study of blood T cells in healthy people across ages. The use of a sample-barcoded 5' primer and a J-beta primer mix characterized a second PCR of about 6 to 11 cycles. One entry per CDR3 protein results from TCRdb running MiXCR on the 5' RACE reads. The sample holds 720,000 or so distinct CDR3 sequences, 35% to 50% seen once. This TCR derives from a man older than 75 in good health. What was sequenced was blood. This chain joins TRBV11-2 and TRBJ1-1; weak D call: TRBD1 (5 bases). In DNA form, the CDR3 reads TGTGCCAGCAGCTTAGGTGGGGCGTGGGTGAACACTGAAGCTTTCTTT. Its translation: CASSLGGAWVNTEAFF.